Reported below is one TCR beta chain. This specimen comes from a study of blood T cell repertoires in COVID-19. Study details: Whether acute or convalescent, the COVID-19 samples came from the United States, Italy and Spain. Nucleic acid was either cDNA or gDNA, and it came from T cells, B-cell-depleted T cells, or PBMCs.

Original methodology: Amplification from reference gene primers served as the basis for estimated nucleated cell counts. Method: immunoSEQ multiplex PCR; TCRdb's copy keeps in-frame clones and lacks some. The V and J calls and clone size were taken over from that table, and D and trimming were inferred from the DNA. Among some 120,000 clones, roughly 82% were seen once, and the ten largest hold approximately 5.3%. This sequence originates from a human donor in a cohort sampled during active COVID-19. Sequencing input: peripheral blood.

CDR3 DNA sequence: TGCGCCAGCAGCTTGGTTGCGGGAGACACCGGGGAGCTGTTTTTT. Its protein is CASSLVAGDTGELFF. The rearrangement joins TRBV5-1 to TRBJ2-2; 7 bases fit TRBD2. The length of the CDR3 is 15 residues. Germline CDR1 and CDR2: SGHRS and YFSETQ. V was pared by 0 bases and J by 3 bases, with 2 bases of the junction left unmatched.